The clone carrying this T cell receptor beta chain appeared many times. Its cognate antigen is unknown. Each CDR3 protein is one row after TCRdb ran MiXCR on the 5' RACE reads. Of some 180,000 distinct CDR3 sequences detected, about 20% appear once; the ten largest clones hold around 4%. This CDR3 region has 15 residues. V was pared by 3 bases and J by 0 bases, with 12 bases between. Germline-derived CDR1 and CDR2 are KGHSH and LQKENI. The record originates from a study of CD8 T cells in ankylosing spondylitis. Whole-study results and caveats: A CD8+ phenotype characterized the disease-linked clones, which were relatively rare in peripheral blood. There was reportedly significant enrichment of clones that were disease-linked in matched ankylosing spondylitis synovial fluid. Prior work had noted some motif variants in reactive arthritis blood and synovial fluid.

This TCR was sampled from a male donor aged 5-30 years with ankylosing spondylitis or in good health (not recorded which). The sequenced material came from blood, either unsorted or a sorted T cell fraction (not recorded which). The V call is TRBV18, the J call TRBJ2-7; D not resolved. The CDR3 coding sequence is TGTGCCAGCTCACCGACTCCCGGCAGCTCCTACGAGCAGTACTTC. Amino acid sequence: CASSPTPGSSYEQYF.